Listed below are T cell receptor beta chains from one sample, sequenced in a study of cytomegalovirus exposure and HLA in healthy donors. TCRdb's copy holds only in-frame clones and misses some; the assay was immunoSEQ multiplex PCR. This table holds 150,000 to 200,000 clones, 75% to 80% found once. Sequenced sample: PBMCs. The receptors stem from a man over 45 in good health and CMV-seropositive. CDR3s include the opening cysteine and the closing phenylalanine or tryptophan. D genes are given only for firm matches. Only some rows state a clone size, as once, few, many or a class for expanded clones.

D gene	V gene	J gene	clone size	CDR3 protein	CDR3 DNA
NA	TRBV4-3	TRBJ2-3	few	CASSQDFGGDTQYF	TGCGCCAGCAGCCAAGATTTTGGCGGGGATACGCAGTATTTT
NA	TRBV29-1	TRBJ1-2	few	CSVLTEGGYTF	TGCAGCGTCCTGACAGAAGGGGGCTACACCTTC
TRBD1	TRBV5-4	TRBJ1-2	once	CASSTPTGAPGGYTF	TGTGCCAGCAGCACACCGACAGGGGCGCCAGGTGGCTACACCTTC
NA	TRBV4-1	TRBJ2-7	NA	CASSQAIHYEQYF	TGCGCCAGCAGCCAAGCCATACACTACGAGCAGTACTTC
NA	TRBV28	TRBJ1-5	NA	CASSFPLQPQHF	TGTGCCAGCAGTTTCCCGTTGCAGCCCCAGCATTTT
TRBD1	TRBV7-2	TRBJ2-7	NA	CASSWTGYEQYF	TGTGCCAGCAGCTGGACAGGGTACGAGCAGTACTTC
TRBD1	TRBV18	TRBJ1-2	NA	CASSPDRGYGYTF	TGTGCCAGCTCACCGGACAGGGGGTATGGCTACACCTTC
NA	TRBV5-8	TRBJ1-2	NA	CASSLYSRPTGYTF	TGTGCCAGCAGCTTGTACAGCCGACCTACCGGCTACACCTTC
TRBD1	TRBV19	TRBJ1-5	NA	CASSALTGDSNQPQHF	TGTGCCAGTAGTGCCTTGACAGGGGATAGCAATCAGCCCCAGCATTTT
TRBD2	TRBV28	TRBJ2-5	once	CASSPDLEAGGRETQYF	TGTGCCAGCAGTCCAGACCTCGAAGCGGGGGGCCGAGAGACCCAGTACTTC
NA	TRBV5-8	TRBJ2-5	NA	CASSFKGYQETQYF	TGTGCCAGCAGCTTCAAGGGGTACCAAGAGACCCAGTACTTC
TRBD2	TRBV7-7	TRBJ2-1	few	CASSLAGVAGEQFF	TGTGCCAGCAGCTTAGCCGGAGTAGCGGGGGAGCAGTTCTTC
TRBD1	TRBV9	TRBJ2-7	few	CASSAGQSGYEQYF	TGTGCCAGCAGCGCGGGACAGTCTGGCTACGAGCAGTACTTC
TRBD1	TRBV18	TRBJ1-1	NA	CASSPTGEEAFF	TGTGCCAGCTCACCCACAGGGGAGGAAGCTTTCTTT
NA	TRBV28	TRBJ2-3	NA	CASSQYERSTDTQYF	TGTGCCAGCAGTCAGTATGAGCGGTCCACAGATACGCAGTATTTT